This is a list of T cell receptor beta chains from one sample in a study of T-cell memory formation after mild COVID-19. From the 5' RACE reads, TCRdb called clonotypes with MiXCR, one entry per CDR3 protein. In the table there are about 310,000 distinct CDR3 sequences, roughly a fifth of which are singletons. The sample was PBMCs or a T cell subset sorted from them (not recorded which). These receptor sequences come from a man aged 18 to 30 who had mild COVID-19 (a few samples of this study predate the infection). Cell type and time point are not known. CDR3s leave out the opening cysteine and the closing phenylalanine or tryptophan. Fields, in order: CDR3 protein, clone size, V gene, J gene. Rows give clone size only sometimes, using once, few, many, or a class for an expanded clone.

CDR3 protein: ASGDLGQVDEQY
clone size: -
V gene: TRBV2
J gene: TRBJ2-7

CDR3 protein: ASSGQFSTDTQY
clone size: few
V gene: TRBV7-2
J gene: TRBJ2-3

CDR3 protein: ASSQVGNWAYEQY
clone size: -
V gene: TRBV3-1
J gene: TRBJ2-7

CDR3 protein: ASTGFSDTQY
clone size: -
V gene: TRBV2
J gene: TRBJ2-3

CDR3 protein: ASSVEWAGANVLT
clone size: -
V gene: TRBV9
J gene: TRBJ2-6

CDR3 protein: ASSLVGGKGEKLF
clone size: few
V gene: TRBV7-6
J gene: TRBJ1-4

CDR3 protein: ASRTGRWLDGYT
clone size: -
V gene: TRBV12-3/TRBV12-4
J gene: TRBJ1-2

CDR3 protein: SVEDRDFYNEQF
clone size: -
V gene: TRBV29-1
J gene: TRBJ2-1

CDR3 protein: AISERVWDSGDGYT
clone size: few
V gene: TRBV10-3
J gene: TRBJ1-2

CDR3 protein: ASSSSTGTGGTDTQY
clone size: few
V gene: TRBV5-1
J gene: TRBJ2-3

CDR3 protein: ASRAAGLQETQY
clone size: once
V gene: TRBV7-1
J gene: TRBJ2-5

CDR3 protein: ASSLLGRMNTEAF
clone size: -
V gene: TRBV5-8
J gene: TRBJ1-1

CDR3 protein: SASLTLEGDVYT
clone size: few
V gene: TRBV20-1
J gene: TRBJ1-2

CDR3 protein: ASSHLADGRGYNEQF
clone size: -
V gene: TRBV5-6
J gene: TRBJ2-1

CDR3 protein: ASSVDTGGPYNEQF
clone size: -
V gene: TRBV9
J gene: TRBJ2-1

CDR3 protein: ASSLEGTGLKEQY
clone size: -
V gene: TRBV7-2
J gene: TRBJ2-7

CDR3 protein: ASSLNPGGGTEAF
clone size: few
V gene: TRBV7-9
J gene: TRBJ1-1

CDR3 protein: ASSPRPGGAETQY
clone size: few
V gene: TRBV5-1
J gene: TRBJ2-5

CDR3 protein: ASSLGQPYTEAF
clone size: few
V gene: TRBV12-3/TRBV12-4
J gene: TRBJ1-1

CDR3 protein: ASSPKGGEQF
clone size: -
V gene: TRBV5-6
J gene: TRBJ2-1

CDR3 protein: ASSSRGDTQY
clone size: many
V gene: TRBV12-3/TRBV12-4
J gene: TRBJ2-3

CDR3 protein: ASRDQFDSNQPQH
clone size: few
V gene: TRBV2
J gene: TRBJ1-5

CDR3 protein: ASSRSLLSGEQF
clone size: -
V gene: TRBV14
J gene: TRBJ2-1